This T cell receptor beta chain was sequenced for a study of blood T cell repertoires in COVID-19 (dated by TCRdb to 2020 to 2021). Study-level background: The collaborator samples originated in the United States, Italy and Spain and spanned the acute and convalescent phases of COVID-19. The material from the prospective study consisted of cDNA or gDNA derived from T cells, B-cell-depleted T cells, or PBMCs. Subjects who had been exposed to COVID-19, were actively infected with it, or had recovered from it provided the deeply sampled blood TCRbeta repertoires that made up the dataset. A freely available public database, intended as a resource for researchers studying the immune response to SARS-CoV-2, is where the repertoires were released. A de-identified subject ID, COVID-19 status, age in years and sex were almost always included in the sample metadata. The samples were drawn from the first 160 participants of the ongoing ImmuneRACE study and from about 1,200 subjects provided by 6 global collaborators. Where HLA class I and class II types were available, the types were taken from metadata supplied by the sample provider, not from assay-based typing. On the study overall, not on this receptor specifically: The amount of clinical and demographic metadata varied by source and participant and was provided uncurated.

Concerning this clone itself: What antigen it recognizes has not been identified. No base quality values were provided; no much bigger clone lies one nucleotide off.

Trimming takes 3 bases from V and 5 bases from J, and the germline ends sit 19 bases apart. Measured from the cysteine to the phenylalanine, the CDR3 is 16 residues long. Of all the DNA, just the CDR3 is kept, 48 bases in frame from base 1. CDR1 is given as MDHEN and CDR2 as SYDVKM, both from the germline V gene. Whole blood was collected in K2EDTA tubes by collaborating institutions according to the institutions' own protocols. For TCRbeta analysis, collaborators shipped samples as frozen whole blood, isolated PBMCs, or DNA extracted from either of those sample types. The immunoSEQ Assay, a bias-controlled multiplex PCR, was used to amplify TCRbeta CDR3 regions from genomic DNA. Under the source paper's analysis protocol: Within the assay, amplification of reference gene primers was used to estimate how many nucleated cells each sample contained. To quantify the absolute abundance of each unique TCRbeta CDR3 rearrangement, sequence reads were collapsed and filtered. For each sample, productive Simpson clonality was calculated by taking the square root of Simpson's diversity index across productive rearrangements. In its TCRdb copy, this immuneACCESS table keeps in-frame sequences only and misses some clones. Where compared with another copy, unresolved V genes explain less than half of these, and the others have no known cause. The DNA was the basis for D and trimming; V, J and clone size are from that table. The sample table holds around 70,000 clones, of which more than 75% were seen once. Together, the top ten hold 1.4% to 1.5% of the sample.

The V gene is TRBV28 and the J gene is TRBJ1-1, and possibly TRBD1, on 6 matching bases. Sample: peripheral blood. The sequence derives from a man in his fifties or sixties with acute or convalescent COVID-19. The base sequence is TGTGCCAGCAGTTTTGCGGGGGCGATGGGGTTGACTGAAGCTTTCTTT. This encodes CASSFAGAMGLTEAFF.